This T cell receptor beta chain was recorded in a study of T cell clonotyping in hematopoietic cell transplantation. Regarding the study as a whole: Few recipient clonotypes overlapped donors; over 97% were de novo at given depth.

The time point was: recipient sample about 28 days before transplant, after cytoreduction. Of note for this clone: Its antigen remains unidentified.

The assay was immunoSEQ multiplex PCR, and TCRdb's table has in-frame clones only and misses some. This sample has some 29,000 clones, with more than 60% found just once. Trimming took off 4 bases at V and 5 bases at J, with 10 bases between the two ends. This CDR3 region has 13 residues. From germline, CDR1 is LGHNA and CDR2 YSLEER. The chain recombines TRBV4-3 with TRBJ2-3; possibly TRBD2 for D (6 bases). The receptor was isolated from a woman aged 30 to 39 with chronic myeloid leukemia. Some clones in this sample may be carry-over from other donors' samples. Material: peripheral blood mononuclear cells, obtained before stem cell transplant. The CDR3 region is CASSRTEGDTQYF. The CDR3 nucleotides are TGCGCCAGCAGCCGAACGGAGGGAGATACGCAGTATTTT.